What follows is one TCR beta chain and its context. Other autoimmune diseases, uncontrolled infections, pregnancy or lactation excluded patients from enrollment. RNA transcripts served as template for amplifying TCR beta CDR3 sequences. Following a first-round RT-PCR that used HTBI primers, a second-round multiplex PCR was carried out. TCRdb analysed the multiplex PCR reads with MiXCR anew, one entry per CDR3 protein. The sample holds about 600,000 distinct CDR3 sequences, less than 40% seen once. The sample originates from a study of Graves' ophthalmopathy and Graves' hyperthyroidism. Source material: peripheral blood or thyroid tissue (not recorded which). This sequence originates from an adult man with Graves' hyperthyroidism.

This chain's CDR3 is CAISEAVPLWGQRDEQYF. DNA for the CDR3: TGTGCCATCAGTGAGGCAGTTCCTCTCTGGGGCCAACGGGACGAGCAGTACTTC. The genes are TRBV10-3 and TRBJ2-7; D is perhaps TRBD1 (5 bases). CDR3 size: 18 residues. V dropped 2 bases and J dropped 5 bases, with 25 bases sitting between them. CDR1 is ENHRY and CDR2 is SYGVKD in the germline V gene.